Sequencing of this T cell receptor (beta chain) was carried out in a study of PD-L1 blockade in urothelial cancer. Study at large: Analyses used blood from 3 weeks (second dose) and 6 weeks after treatment start.

The CDR3 extends over 16 amino acids. With 6 bases clipped from V and 4 bases from J, the junction kept 11 bases outside the gene matches. The V gene's germline CDR1 is SNHLY and CDR2 FYNNEI. TCRdb keeps only in-frame clones here, not all; method: immunoSEQ multiplex PCR. The sample shows about 84,000 clones, about 81% of them seen only once. Source: PBMCs, taken around atezolizumab (anti-PD-L1) treatment. This receptor was identified in a man in his 70s with urothelial cancer. The chain combines TRBV2 with TRBJ2-2; 7 bases fit TRBD1. CDR3 region: CASSQDRIVATGELFF. The CDR3 coding sequence is TGTGCCAGCAGCCAGGACAGGATTGTGGCCACCGGGGAGCTGTTTTTT.